This T cell receptor (beta chain) was observed in a study of graft-versus-host responses after intestinal transplantation. Study-level results: The study found high graft-versus-host to host-versus-graft clonal ratios in allografts of patients with graft-donor T cell macrochimerism.

Data came from immunoSEQ multiplex PCR; TCRdb stores just in-frame clones and leaves some out. The table has approximately 20,000 clones, more than 75% seen once. V shed 2 bases and J shed 3 bases, with 8 bases lying between them. The CDR3 has 15 residues. CDR1 is MNHNS and CDR2 is SASEGT in the germline V gene. As regards this clone: Its antigen is unidentified.

This receptor was obtained from a human patient who received an intestinal transplant, so some T cells may come from the graft donor. Here the sequenced sample was bone marrow, taken approximately 120 days after transplant. The chain is built from TRBV6-1 and TRBJ2-6; D possibly corresponds to TRBD2 (6 bases). The CDR3 reads CASSESGDGANVLTF. CDR3 nucleotide sequence: TGTGCCAGCAGTGAATCGGGGGATGGGGCCAACGTCCTGACTTTC.